The 5 T cell receptor beta chains listed next were all sequenced from one sample in a study of blood T cell repertoires in COVID-19. Assay: immunoSEQ multiplex PCR; the TCRdb copy retains only in-frame clones and omits some. This sample has 55,000 to 95,000 clones, with about 82% found just once. The sequencing sample was made of peripheral blood. All receptors come from a woman in her sixties or seventies with acute or convalescent COVID-19.

The table lists this clone with a count of one. The V call is TRBV10-3, the J call TRBJ1-5, with 8 bases identical to TRBD1. The length of the CDR3 is 15 residues. Germline V gene lookup returns CDR1 ENHRY and CDR2 SYGVKD. V trimming: 10 bases; J trimming: 2 bases; junction bases outside the gene matches: 10. The CDR3 loop reads CATHPGQGGNQPQHF. As DNA, the CDR3 is TGTGCCACCCACCCAGGACAGGGAGGCAATCAGCCCCAGCATTTT.

This clone was counted a single time. V and J are TRBV9 and TRBJ1-2, with a tentative D call TRBD1 (5 bases). CDR3 length: 16 residues. The V end was cut by 4 bases, the J end by 8 bases, with 24 bases between. Germline lookup yields CDR1 SGDLS and CDR2 YYNGEE. The CDR3 DNA follows: TGTGCCAGCAGCCAAGGAACAGGCTACATGGGGCACGGCTACACCTTC. Translating gives CASSQGTGYMGHGYTF.

For the CDR3, the DNA is TGCGCCAGCAGTGTAGCACAGGGGCATAATTCACCCCTCCACTTT. It is translated as CASSVAQGHNSPLHF. This chain joins TRBV10-2 and TRBJ1-6, with TRBD1 identical over 7 bases. CDR1 WSHSY and CDR2 SAAADI come from the germline V gene. V was pared by 4 bases and J by 5 bases, with 5 bases of the junction left unmatched. The CDR3 is made up of 15 amino acids.

This clone was seen a single time. The chain combines TRBV5-1 with TRBJ2-5; tentative D call: TRBD1 (5 bases). The V gene lost 0 bases and the J gene lost 3 bases, with 12 bases spanning the gap. The CDR3 is 15 residues long. The V gene's germline CDR1 is SGHRS and CDR2 YFSETQ. For the CDR3, the DNA is TGCGCCAGCAGCTTGGAAACAGGTCGGGAAGAGACCCAGTACTTC. Translated: CASSLETGREETQYF.

This rearrangement joins TRBV6-1 to TRBJ1-4, with D maybe TRBD1 (5 bases). Germline-derived CDR1 and CDR2 are MNHNS and SASEGT. Trimming removed 2 bases from V and 0 bases from J, with 10 bases in between. The CDR3 runs 16 residues. Written as DNA, the CDR3 is TGTGCCAGCAGTGAAATGCAGGGCACAACTAATGAAAAACTGTTTTTT. This encodes CASSEMQGTTNEKLFF.